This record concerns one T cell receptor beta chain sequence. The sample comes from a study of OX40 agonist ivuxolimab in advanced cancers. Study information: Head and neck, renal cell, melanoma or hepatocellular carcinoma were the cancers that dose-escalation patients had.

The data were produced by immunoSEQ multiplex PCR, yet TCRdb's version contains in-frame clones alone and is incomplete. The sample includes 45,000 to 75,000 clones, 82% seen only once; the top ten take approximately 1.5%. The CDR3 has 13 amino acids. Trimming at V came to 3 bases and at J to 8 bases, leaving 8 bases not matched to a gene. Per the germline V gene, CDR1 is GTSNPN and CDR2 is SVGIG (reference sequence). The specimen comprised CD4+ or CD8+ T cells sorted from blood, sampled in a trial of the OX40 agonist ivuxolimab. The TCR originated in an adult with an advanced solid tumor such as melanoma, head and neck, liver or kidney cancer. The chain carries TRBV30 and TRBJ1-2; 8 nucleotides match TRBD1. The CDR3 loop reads CAWSRQGTSGYTF. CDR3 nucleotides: TGTGCCTGGAGCAGACAGGGGACAAGCGGCTACACCTTC. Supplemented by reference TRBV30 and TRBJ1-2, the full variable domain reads SQTIHQWPATLVQPVGSPLSLECTVEGTSNPNLYWYRQAAGRGLQLLFYSVGIGQISSEVPQNLSASRPQDRQFILSSKKLLLSDSGFYLCAWSRQGTSGYTFGSGTRLTVV.